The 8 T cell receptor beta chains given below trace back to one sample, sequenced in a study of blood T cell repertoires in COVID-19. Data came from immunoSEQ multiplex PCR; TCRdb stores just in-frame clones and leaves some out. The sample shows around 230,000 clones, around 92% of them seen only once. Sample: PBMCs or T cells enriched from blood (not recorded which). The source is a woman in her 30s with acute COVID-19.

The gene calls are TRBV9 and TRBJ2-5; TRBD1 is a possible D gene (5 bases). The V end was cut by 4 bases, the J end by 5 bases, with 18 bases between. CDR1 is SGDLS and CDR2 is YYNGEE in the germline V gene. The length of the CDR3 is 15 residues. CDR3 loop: CASSRRLNAGETQYF. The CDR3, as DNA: TGTGCCAGCAGCCGCCGACTTAATGCAGGGGAGACCCAGTACTTC.

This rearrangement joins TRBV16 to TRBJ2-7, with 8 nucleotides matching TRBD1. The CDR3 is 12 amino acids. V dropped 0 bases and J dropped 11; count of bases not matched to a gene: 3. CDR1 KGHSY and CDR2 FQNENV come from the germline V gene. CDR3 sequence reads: CASSQSTDREYF. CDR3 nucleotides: TGTGCCAGCAGCCAATCCACGGACAGGGAGTACTTC.

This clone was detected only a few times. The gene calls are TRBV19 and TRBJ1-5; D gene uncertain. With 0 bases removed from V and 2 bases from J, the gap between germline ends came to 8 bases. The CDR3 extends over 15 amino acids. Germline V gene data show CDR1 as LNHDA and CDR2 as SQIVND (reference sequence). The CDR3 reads CASSIDAGGNQPQHF. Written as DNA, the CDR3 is TGTGCCAGTAGTATAGATGCCGGGGGCAATCAGCCCCAGCATTTT. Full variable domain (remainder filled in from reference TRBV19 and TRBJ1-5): DGGITQSPKYLFRKEGQNVTLSCEQNLNHDAMYWYRQDPGQGLRLIYYSQIVNDFQKGDIAEGYSVSREKKESFPLTVTSAQKNPTAFYLCASSIDAGGNQPQHFGDGTRLSIL.

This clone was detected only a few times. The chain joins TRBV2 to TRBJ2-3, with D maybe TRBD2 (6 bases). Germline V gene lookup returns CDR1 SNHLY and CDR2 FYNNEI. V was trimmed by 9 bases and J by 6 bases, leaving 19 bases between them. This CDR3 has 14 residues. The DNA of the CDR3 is TGTGCCAGTCTGGGGGGAATTAAATCGGATACGCAGTATTTT. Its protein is CASLGGIKSDTQYF.

CDR3 DNA sequence: TGTGCCAGCAGTCCCTTTGGGACAGGGAGGCCTCAGGGGGGTGGTGAGCAGTTCTTC. Its protein product is CASSPFGTGRPQGGGEQFF. The chain employs TRBV6-6 and TRBJ2-1; 9 nucleotides line up with TRBD1. This CDR3 contains 19 residues. Germline V gives CDR1 MNHNY, CDR2 SVGAGI (reference sequence). The V and J ends lost 5 bases and 9 bases, in that order; junction bases with no gene match: 23.

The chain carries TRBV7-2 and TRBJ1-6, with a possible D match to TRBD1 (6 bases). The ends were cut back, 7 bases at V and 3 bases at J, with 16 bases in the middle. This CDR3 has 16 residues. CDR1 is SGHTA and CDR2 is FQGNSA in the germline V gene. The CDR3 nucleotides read TGTGCCAGCAACGACAGGTTTAGGGACTATAATTCACCCCTCCACTTT. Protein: CASNDRFRDYNSPLHF.

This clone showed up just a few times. For the CDR3, the DNA is TGTGCCAGCAGCGATATCCGGAACACTGAAGCTTTCTTT. This encodes CASSDIRNTEAFF. The chain uses TRBV9 and TRBJ1-1; no firm D call. Germline assignment: CDR1 SGDLS and CDR2 YYNGEE. The CDR3 is 13 residues long. The germline V and J ends were trimmed by 3 bases and 1 base, with 7 bases remaining between them.

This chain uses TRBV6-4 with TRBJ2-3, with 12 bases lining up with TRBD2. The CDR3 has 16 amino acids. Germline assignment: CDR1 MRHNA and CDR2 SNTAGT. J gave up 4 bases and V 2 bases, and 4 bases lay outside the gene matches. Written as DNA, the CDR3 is TGTGCCAGCAGTGACGGACCTAGCGGGGGGGCAGATACGCAGTATTTT. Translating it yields CASSDGPSGGADTQYF.